What follows describes a single TCR beta chain. Trimming took 2 bases from V and 2 from J, leaving 12 bases between them. There are 15 residues in the CDR3. The germline V gene encodes CDR1 MNHEY and CDR2 SVGAGI. This sample was included in a study of cytomegalovirus exposure and HLA in healthy donors. This PCR relied on a set of 60 Vbeta primers and 13 Jbeta primers. Measured with immunoSEQ multiplex PCR; TCRdb has only the in-frame clones, and not every one. The table has some 170,000 clones, roughly 82% seen once. Material for sequencing was PBMCs. The gene calls are TRBV6-5 and TRBJ1-2; D possibly corresponds to TRBD1 (6 bases). This TCR was recovered from a man aged 50-59 years in good health and CMV-seropositive. The chain's CDR3 is CASSYRRTVNYGYTF. As DNA, the CDR3 is TGTGCCAGCAGTTACCGGAGGACAGTCAACTATGGCTACACCTTC.